The entry below describes one TCR beta chain. Its antigen is unidentified. The sample is drawn from a study of OX40 agonist ivuxolimab in advanced cancers. Study-wide context: As their treatment, patients were administered ivuxolimab, an agonistic anti-OX40 (CD134) antibody. Patients received intravenous ivuxolimab every 2 weeks at 0.01 to 10 mg/kg. Findings and caveats of the study: Expanded clones were, on average, more numerous in CD8+ T cells than in CD4+.

Some clones are missing from TCRdb's copy, which holds only in-frame ones; the method was immunoSEQ multiplex PCR. The data show 70,000 to 95,000 clones, roughly 89% seen once. CDR3 length: 16 residues. Trimming stripped 4 bases from V and 6 bases from J, with 21 bases between. Germline V gene lookup returns CDR1 SGHNT and CDR2 YYREEE (reference sequence). The sequencing used CD4+ or CD8+ T cells sorted from blood, collected in a trial of the OX40 agonist ivuxolimab. The rearrangement uses TRBV5-4 and TRBJ2-3; D call uncertain. This clonotype was sampled from an adult with an advanced solid tumor such as melanoma, head and neck, liver or kidney cancer. CDR3 sequence: CASSLPGRASGDTQYF. The CDR3 DNA sequence: TGTGCCAGCAGCCTCCCCGGACGAGCCAGTGGGGATACGCAGTATTTT.